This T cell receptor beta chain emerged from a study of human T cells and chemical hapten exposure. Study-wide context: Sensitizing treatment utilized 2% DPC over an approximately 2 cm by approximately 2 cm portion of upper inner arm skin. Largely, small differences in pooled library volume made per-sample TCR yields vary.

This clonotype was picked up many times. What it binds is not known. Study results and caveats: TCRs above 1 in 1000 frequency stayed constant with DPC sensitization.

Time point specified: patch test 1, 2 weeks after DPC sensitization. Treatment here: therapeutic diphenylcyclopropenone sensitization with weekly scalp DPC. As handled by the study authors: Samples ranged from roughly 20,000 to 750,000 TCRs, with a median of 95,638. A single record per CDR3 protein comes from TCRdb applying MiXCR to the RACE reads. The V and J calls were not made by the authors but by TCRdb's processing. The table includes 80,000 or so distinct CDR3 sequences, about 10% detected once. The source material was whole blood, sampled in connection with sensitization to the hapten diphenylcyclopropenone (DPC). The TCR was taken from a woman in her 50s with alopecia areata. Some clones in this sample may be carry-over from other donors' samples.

The CDR3, as DNA: TGTGCCAGCAGCTTAGTTTCGGGGGTTAGCAATCAGCCCCAGCATTTT. It translates to CASSLVSGVSNQPQHF. The chain uses TRBV7-9 and TRBJ1-5, with a possible D match to TRBD1 (5 bases). Germline V gives CDR1 SEHNR, CDR2 FQNEAQ (reference sequence). The CDR3 extends over 16 amino acids. V lost 1 base and J lost 0, with 10 bases in between.